The table lists the clone carrying this TCR beta chain with a few counts. Its antigen remains unknown. This specimen belongs to a study of early T cells in non-severe SARS-CoV-2 infection. The wider study: Bulk RNA isolated from unsorted whole blood underwent sequencing; chains were not paired.

The CDR3 sequence is 11 residues long. CDR1 is ENHRY, CDR2 SYGVKD, per germline. The V end was cut by 7 bases, the J end by 7 bases, with 10 bases between. Individual cDNA molecules received unique molecular identifiers. TCRdb reprocessed the 5' RACE reads via MiXCR and lists one record per CDR3 protein. The data hold some 66,000 distinct CDR3 sequences, with over 10% observed a single time. Study-wide results and limits: Sequences matched to VDJdb favored anti-spike CD8 responses, while private and CD4 specificities were missed.

The clonotype was recovered from an adult who was a healthcare worker with PCR-confirmed SARS-CoV-2 infection or an uninfected control (not recorded which). The chain combines TRBV10-3 with TRBJ1-1, with D unclear. Material for sequencing was whole blood. The CDR3 nucleotides are TGTGCCATCAAGGGAAGTAATGAAGCTTTCTTT. Translation: CAIKGSNEAFF.